This T cell receptor beta chain appears in the sequencing data of a study of control samples from healthy donors and cancer patients. This CDR3 is built from 17 residues. Germline assignment: CDR1 LGHDT and CDR2 YNNKEL (reference sequence). Trimming cost V 0 bases and J 0 bases, with 9 bases left between them. TCRdb's copy holds only in-frame clones and misses some; the assay was immunoSEQ multiplex PCR. The repertoire holds 70,000 to 75,000 clones, with roughly 91% as singletons. The chain carries TRBV3-1 (or the pseudogene TRBV3-2) and TRBJ1-6, with D hard to call. The specimen sequenced was PBMCs. This clonotype originated in a man between 60 and 70 years old with lung cancer. The CDR3 nucleotides are TGTGCCAGCAGCCAAGAGACCTTTAGCTCCTATAATTCACCCCTCCACTTT. This sequence encodes CASSQETFSSYNSPLHF.